This TCR beta chain was sequenced during a study of OX40 agonist ivuxolimab in advanced cancers. Study as a whole: The study treated patients with ivuxolimab, an agonistic anti-OX40 (CD134) antibody. Whole-study results and caveats: Expanded clones were, on average, more numerous among CD8+ T cells than CD4+.

The protocol was immunoSEQ multiplex PCR, while the TCRdb copy is restricted to in-frame clones and leaves out a portion. Here the sample spans under 80,000 clones, 85% being singletons. Between the trimmed V and J ends, which lost 2 bases and 0 bases, there was a span of 14 bases. Looked up from germline, CDR1 is MNHNS and CDR2 is SASEGT. CDR3 length: 18 amino acids. Details on this clone: Its target is not known.

This chain links TRBV6-1 with TRBJ2-6; D is unresolved. Source: CD4+ or CD8+ T cells sorted from blood, taken in a trial of the OX40 agonist ivuxolimab. The TCR comes from an adult with an advanced solid tumor such as melanoma, head and neck, liver or kidney cancer. The CDR3 coding sequence is TGTGCCAGCAGTGAAATTGGACGGAGAGGCTCTGGGGCCAACGTCCTGACTTTC. Translating gives CASSEIGRRGSGANVLTF.